The present TCR beta chain was sequenced within a study of hypomethylating agent response in myelodysplastic syndrome. Study-level results: Lack of age-matching between healthy donors and MDS patients could bias comparison.

Germline V gene sequence: CDR1 SGHVS, CDR2 FNYEAQ. Trimming took 1 base from V and 2 from J, leaving 6 bases between them. The CDR3 covers 14 residues. Data came from immunoSEQ multiplex PCR; TCRdb stores just in-frame clones and leaves some out. This table holds about 10,000 clones, approximately 83% found once. With regard to this clone: Its antigen is currently unknown.

The chain links TRBV7-6 to TRBJ1-5; no clear D. Sequencing used bone marrow, obtained before or after starting hypomethylating agent treatment for myelodysplastic syndrome (not recorded which). This clonotype originated in a human donor with myelodysplastic syndrome. CDR3 sequence (DNA): TGTGCCAGCAGCTTAGTCGGGGGCAATCAGCCCCAGCATTTT. Protein: CASSLVGGNQPQHF.